The sample holds many counts of the clone carrying this T cell receptor (beta chain). What it binds is not known. Coverage ceases 3 residues before the CDR3 finishes, and the germline J gene fills in the end. This specimen comes from a study of T cell clonality in common variable immunodeficiency. Study results and limitations: Compared with healthy controls, CVID subjects showed increased TCRbeta clonality, mostly in about a third.

Germline V gene lookup returns CDR1 LNHDA and CDR2 SQIVND (reference sequence). Trimming cost V 5 bases and J 6 bases; bases outside gene matches: 2. The CDR3 has 13 residues. Here immunoSEQ multiplex PCR was the method, and the copy in TCRdb shows in-frame clones only, minus some. The sample includes 75,000 to 85,000 clones, none of them occurring once. The receptor was isolated from a person aged 18 to 75 in good health. The sequenced sample consisted of peripheral blood mononuclear cells. The chain carries TRBV19 and TRBJ1-5; 9 bases map to TRBD1. The CDR3 bases that were read are TGTGCCAGTAGTGGGACAGGGTCTCAGCCC. Residues: CASSGTGSQP. The full-length CDR3 reads as CASSGTGSQPQHF.